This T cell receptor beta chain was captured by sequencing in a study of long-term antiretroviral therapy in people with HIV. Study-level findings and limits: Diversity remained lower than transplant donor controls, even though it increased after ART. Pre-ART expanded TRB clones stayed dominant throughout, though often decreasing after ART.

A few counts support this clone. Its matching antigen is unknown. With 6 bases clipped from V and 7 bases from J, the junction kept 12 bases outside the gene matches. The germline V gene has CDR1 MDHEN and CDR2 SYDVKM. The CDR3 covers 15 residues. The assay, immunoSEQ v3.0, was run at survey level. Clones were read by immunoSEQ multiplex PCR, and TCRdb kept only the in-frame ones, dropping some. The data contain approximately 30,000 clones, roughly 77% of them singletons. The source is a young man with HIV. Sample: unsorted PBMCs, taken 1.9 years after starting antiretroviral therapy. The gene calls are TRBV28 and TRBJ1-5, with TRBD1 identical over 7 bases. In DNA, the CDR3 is TGTGCCAGCAGCCCCCGACAGGGTGTAAAGCAGCCCCAGCATTTT. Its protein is CASSPRQGVKQPQHF.